This T cell receptor beta chain was retrieved from a study of cytomegalovirus exposure and HLA in healthy donors. Study-level findings and limits: Immune exposure was documented only through CMV serostatus. Sequencing artifact likely explains a cluster of highly shared sequence variants. Analysis performed later found approximately 17,000 TCR beta sequences associated with HLA alleles at 0.05 false discovery rate. Relative to equally common others, HLA-associated TCR beta chains showed greater clonal expansion in a later analysis.

About this clone itself: What it binds is unknown.

Germline V gene lookup returns CDR1 MGHRA and CDR2 YSYEKL. Trimming cost V 4 bases and J 0 bases, with 12 bases left between them. The CDR3 is 15 amino acids. 60 Vbeta and 13 Jbeta primers were used in PCR. Generated by immunoSEQ multiplex PCR, the TCRdb table keeps only in-frame clones and is missing some. The table lists over 45,000 clones. This TCR derives from a woman aged 18-35 years in good health and CMV-seronegative. V usage is TRBV4-1 and J usage is TRBJ2-5, with D perhaps TRBD2 (5 bases). Specimen: PBMCs. The CDR3 region has the DNA TGCGCCAGCAGCCTCTCAGGAGGTAACCAAGAGACCCAGTACTTC. Translating gives CASSLSGGNQETQYF.